This TCR beta chain was recorded in a study of blood T cell repertoires in COVID-19. The germline CDR1 and CDR2 sequences are MDHEN and SYDVKM. V dropped 8 bases and J dropped 1; count of bases not matched to a gene: 7. The CDR3 runs 14 residues. Clinical histories supplied by participants themselves formed the basis of cohort assignment. Profiled with immunoSEQ multiplex PCR; TCRdb holds only in-frame clones, not every one. The table includes fewer than 300,000 clones, about 91% detected once. The specimen was PBMCs or T cells enriched from blood (not recorded which). V and J are TRBV28 and TRBJ1-2, with 7 bases fitting TRBD1. This clonotype was sampled from a woman between 40 and 55 years old with acute COVID-19. Here the CDR3 reads CASRKQGINYGYTF. The DNA for the CDR3 is TGTGCCAGCCGAAAACAGGGGATTAACTATGGCTACACCTTC.